This T cell receptor beta chain came from a study of Graves' ophthalmopathy and Graves' hyperthyroidism. Across the study: At initial diagnosis, peripheral blood was obtained, and this preceded any treatment. Whole-study results and caveats: With just under 90% sensitivity and over 65% specificity, a 13-signature model separated ophthalmopathy from stable hyperthyroidism.

The TCR beta CDR3 regions underwent amplification from RNA transcripts. HTBI primers were used in a first-round RT-PCR, which preceded a second-round multiplex PCR. TCRdb reprocessed the multiplex PCR reads with MiXCR, giving one entry per CDR3 protein. The repertoire holds over 150,000 distinct CDR3 sequences, with under 40% as singletons. The sample holds many counts of this clonotype. The antigen is not known. V dropped 6 bases and J dropped 4 bases, with 12 bases sitting between them. The CDR3 spans 14 residues. With a duration under 3 months, ophthalmopathy in the donors showed moderate-to-severe activity, CAS ≥3 and NOSPECS ≥4. Among the exclusions were patients with other autoimmune diseases, uncontrolled infections, pregnancy or lactation.

The rearrangement joins TRBV12-3 or TRBV12-4 to TRBJ1-4; a weak D match, TRBD1 (6 bases). The sequenced material came from peripheral blood. This clonotype originated in a woman between 35 and 50 years old with Graves' ophthalmopathy. The chain's CDR3 is CASSRTAGNEKLFF. The CDR3 DNA reads as TGTGCCAGCAGCCGGACAGCTGGTAATGAAAAACTGTTTTTT.